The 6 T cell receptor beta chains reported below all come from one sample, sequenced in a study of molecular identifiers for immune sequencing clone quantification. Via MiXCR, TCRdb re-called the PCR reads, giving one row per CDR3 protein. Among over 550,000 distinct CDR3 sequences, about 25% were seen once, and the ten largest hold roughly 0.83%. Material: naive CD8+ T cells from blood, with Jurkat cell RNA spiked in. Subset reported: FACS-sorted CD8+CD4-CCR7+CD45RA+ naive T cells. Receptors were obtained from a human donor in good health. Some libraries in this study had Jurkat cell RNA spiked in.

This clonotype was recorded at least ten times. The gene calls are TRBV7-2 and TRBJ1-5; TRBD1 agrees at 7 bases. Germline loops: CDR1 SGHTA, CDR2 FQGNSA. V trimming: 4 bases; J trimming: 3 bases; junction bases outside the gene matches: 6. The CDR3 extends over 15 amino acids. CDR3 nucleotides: TGTGCCAGCAGCTCTGAGACAGGGACCAATCAGCCCCAGCATTTT. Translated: CASSSETGTNQPQHF. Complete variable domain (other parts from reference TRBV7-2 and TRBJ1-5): GAGVSQSPSNKVTEKGKDVELRCDPISGHTALYWYRQSLGQGLEFLIYFQGNSAPDKSGLPSDRFSAERTGGSVSTLTIQRTQQEDSAVYLCASSSETGTNQPQHFGDGTRLSIL.

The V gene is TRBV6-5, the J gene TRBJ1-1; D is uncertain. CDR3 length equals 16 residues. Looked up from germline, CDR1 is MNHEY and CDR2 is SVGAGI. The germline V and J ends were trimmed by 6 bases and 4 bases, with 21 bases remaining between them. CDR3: CASRTGSLGGGTEAFF. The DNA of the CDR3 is TGTGCCAGCAGGACCGGCAGTCTTGGTGGAGGCACTGAAGCTTTCTTT.

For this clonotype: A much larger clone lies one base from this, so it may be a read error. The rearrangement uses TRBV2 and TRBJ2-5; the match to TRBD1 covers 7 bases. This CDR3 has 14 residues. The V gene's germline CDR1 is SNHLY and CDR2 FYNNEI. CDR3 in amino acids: CASMDRQGQATQYF. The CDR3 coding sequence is TGTGCCAGCATGGATAGACAGGGCCAAGCGACCCAGTACTTC.

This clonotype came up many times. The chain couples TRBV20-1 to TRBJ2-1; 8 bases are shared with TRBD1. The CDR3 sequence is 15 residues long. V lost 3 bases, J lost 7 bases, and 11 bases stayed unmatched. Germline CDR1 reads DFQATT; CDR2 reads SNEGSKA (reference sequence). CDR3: CSARTGDGLGNEQFF. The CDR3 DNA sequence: TGCAGTGCTAGGACAGGGGATGGTCTGGGGAATGAGCAGTTCTTC.

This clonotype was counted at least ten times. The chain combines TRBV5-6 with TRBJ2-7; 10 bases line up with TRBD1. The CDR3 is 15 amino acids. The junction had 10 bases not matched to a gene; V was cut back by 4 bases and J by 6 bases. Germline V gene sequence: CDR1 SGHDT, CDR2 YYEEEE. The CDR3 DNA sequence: TGTGCCAGCAGCCGACGGGACAGGGGTATTCCCGAGCAGTACTTC. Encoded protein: CASSRRDRGIPEQYF.

The CDR3 DNA reads as TGTGCCAGCAGCAAGGCAAAACACCAAGAGACCCAGTACTTC. Translating it yields CASSKAKHQETQYF. The chain joins TRBV7-6 to TRBJ2-5; D gene ambiguous. The CDR3 extends over 14 amino acids. V shed 5 bases and J shed 0 bases, with 10 bases lying between them. The V gene's germline CDR1 is SGHVS and CDR2 FNYEAQ.